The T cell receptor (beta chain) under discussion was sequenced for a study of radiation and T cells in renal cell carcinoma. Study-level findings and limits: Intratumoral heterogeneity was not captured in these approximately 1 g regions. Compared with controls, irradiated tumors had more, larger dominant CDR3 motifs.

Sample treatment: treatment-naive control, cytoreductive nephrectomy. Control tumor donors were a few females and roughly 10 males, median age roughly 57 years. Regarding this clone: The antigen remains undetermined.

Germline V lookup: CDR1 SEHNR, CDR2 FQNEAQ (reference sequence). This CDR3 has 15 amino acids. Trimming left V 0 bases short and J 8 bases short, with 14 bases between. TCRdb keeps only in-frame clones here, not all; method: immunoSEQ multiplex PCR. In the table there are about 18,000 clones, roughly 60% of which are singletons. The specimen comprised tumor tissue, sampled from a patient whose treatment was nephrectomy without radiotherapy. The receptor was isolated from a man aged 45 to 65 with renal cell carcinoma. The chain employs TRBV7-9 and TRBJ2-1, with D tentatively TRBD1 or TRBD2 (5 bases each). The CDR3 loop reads CASSLATDYWDEQFF. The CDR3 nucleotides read TGTGCCAGCAGCTTAGCGACAGACTATTGGGATGAGCAGTTCTTC.